This entry lists 32 T cell receptor beta chains sequenced from one sample in a study. Cells sorted as Tregs were CD4+, CD25+ and CD127-/low. In TCRdb, the 5' RACE reads were re-called with MiXCR into one record per CDR3 protein. The data contain more than 55,000 distinct CDR3 sequences, more than 25% of them singletons. Material for sequencing was tumor-infiltrating Tregs sorted from the breast tumor. Receptors were obtained from a female donor with breast cancer.

This clonotype is medium-sized (0.01 to 0.1%) in the sample. The CDR3 here is CASSRTSGGAQETQYF. CDR3 nucleotide sequence: TGTGCCAGCAGCCGCACTAGCGGGGGGGCCCAAGAGACCCAGTACTTC. V and J are TRBV9 and TRBJ2-5; 13 nucleotides match TRBD2. Germline V gene sequence: CDR1 SGDLS, CDR2 YYNGEE. The CDR3 consists of 16 residues. V lost 4 bases, J lost 1 base, and 4 bases stayed unmatched.

This clonotype was counted at least ten times. The chain joins TRBV20-1 to TRBJ2-1; maybe TRBD2 (6 bases). The V and J ends lost 3 bases and 0 bases respectively, with 12 bases between them. Germline-derived CDR1 and CDR2 are DFQATT and SNEGSKA (reference sequence). The CDR3 sequence is 15 residues long. In DNA form, the CDR3 reads TGCAGTGCTAGGGGCGGAGGGGCCTCCTACAATGAGCAGTTCTTC. This translates into CSARGGGASYNEQFF.

The sample holds many counts of this clonotype. The chain carries TRBV7-9 and TRBJ1-5; 7 nucleotides align to TRBD1. V shed 9 bases and J 0 bases; nucleotides not matched to a gene: 8. CDR1 and CDR2 (germline): SEHNR, FQNEAQ (reference sequence). The CDR3 spans 15 residues. DNA of the CDR3: TGTGCCAGGATTGACAGGGACTATAGCAATCAGCCCCAGCATTTT. Its protein product is CARIDRDYSNQPQHF.

This chain joins TRBV2 and TRBJ1-1; D ambiguous. The CDR3 extends over 13 amino acids. Germline values: CDR1 SNHLY, CDR2 FYNNEI. Trimming shortened V by 7 bases and J by 0 bases, and 9 bases separated the two germline ends. CDR3 coding DNA: TGTGCCAGCAAGGAGGGAATGAACACTGAAGCTTTCTTT. This translates into CASKEGMNTEAFF.

This clonotype occurred a few times. The J gene is TRBJ2-5, the V gene TRBV7-9, with a possible D match to TRBD2 (6 bases). CDR3 length: 16 amino acids. Germline assignment: CDR1 SEHNR and CDR2 FQNEAQ (reference sequence). V shed 5 bases and J shed 5 bases, with 21 bases lying between them. The CDR3 here is CASSPKPNGGNETQYF. DNA for the CDR3: TGTGCCAGCAGCCCGAAGCCCAATGGGGGGAACGAGACCCAGTACTTC.

The rearrangement links TRBV6-1 to TRBJ1-1; 11 bases fit TRBD1. The CDR3 is made up of 17 amino acids. The germline V gene has CDR1 MNHNS and CDR2 SASEGT. J lost 5 bases, V lost 0 bases, and 8 bases had no gene match. In DNA, the CDR3 is TGTGCCAGCAGTGAAGCGGTCGGACAGGGGGCGGGGACTGAAGCTTTCTTT. Its translation: CASSEAVGQGAGTEAFF.

This clonotype was counted only a few times. The rearrangement uses TRBV3-1 and TRBJ2-1; possibly TRBD1 or TRBD2 for D (5 bases each). CDR1 is LGHDT and CDR2 is YNNKEL in the germline V gene (reference sequence). V lost 5 bases to trimming and J lost 9 bases, with 17 bases between them. The CDR3 consists of 14 residues. The CDR3 here is CASSDPSRDGEQFF. Here the CDR3 DNA reads TGTGCCAGCAGCGACCCTAGCAGGGACGGTGAGCAGTTCTTC.

The rearrangement joins TRBV28 to TRBJ1-2; D ambiguous. V shed 6 bases and J shed 5 bases, with 13 bases lying between them. The CDR3 has 13 amino acids. From germline, CDR1 is MDHEN and CDR2 SYDVKM. CDR3: CASRPGAGYGYTF. The CDR3 bases are TGTGCCAGCAGGCCCGGCGCGGGGTATGGCTACACCTTC.

The V call is TRBV7-2, the J call TRBJ2-7; TRBD1 agrees at 7 bases. V lost 2 bases to trimming and J lost 4 bases; unmatched junction nucleotides: 11. Germline V lookup: CDR1 SGHTA, CDR2 FQGNSA. This CDR3 contains 16 residues. The CDR3 loop is CASSLNLGDRLYEQYF. CDR3 coding DNA: TGTGCCAGCAGCTTAAATCTTGGGGACAGATTATACGAGCAGTACTTC.

This clonotype is labeled as medium-sized. V gene TRBV29-1 combines with J gene TRBJ1-1; TRBD1 is a possible D gene (5 bases). Germline CDR1 SQVTM, CDR2 ANQGSEA. The V and J ends lost 8 bases and 0 bases respectively, with 16 bases between them. CDR3 length equals 14 residues. The CDR3 spells CSSRGRLMNTEAFF. CDR3 DNA: TGCAGCTCGAGGGGCAGACTAATGAACACTGAAGCTTTCTTT.

In its sample, this clonotype is medium-sized. The J gene is TRBJ2-5, the V gene TRBV20-1; 8 bases match TRBD2. The CDR3 is 15 residues long. Germline loops: CDR1 DFQATT, CDR2 SNEGSKA (reference sequence). V dropped 3 bases and J dropped 4; count of bases not matched to a gene: 10. CDR3 loop: CSASSIREGGETQYF. The CDR3 DNA is TGCAGTGCTAGTTCCATTCGGGAGGGGGGAGAGACCCAGTACTTC.

This clonotype has only a few counts. The junction departs from germline at one end; a sequencing error may be responsible. The chain is built from TRBV20-1 and TRBJ2-5, with D unresolved. Per germline, CDR1 DFQATT and CDR2 SNEGSKA (reference sequence). This CDR3 spans 14 amino acids. The CDR3 loop is CSARNDQDQETQYF. As DNA, the CDR3 is TGCAGTGCTAGAAACGACCAAGACCAGGAGACCCAGTACTTC.

The chain carries TRBV18 and TRBJ2-1; D is perhaps TRBD2 (6 bases). In germline, CDR1 is KGHSH, CDR2 LQKENI. The CDR3 covers 14 residues. Trimming removed 3 bases from V and 5 bases from J, with 11 bases in between. The CDR3 nucleotides are TGTGCCAGCTCACCTATTGGGAGGCACAATGAGCAGTTCTTC. Translating it yields CASSPIGRHNEQFF.

With regard to this clonotype: Compared with germline, one end of the junction differs, possibly owing to a read error. The chain employs TRBV12-3 or TRBV12-4 and TRBJ1-4; perhaps TRBD1 as D (5 bases). CDR3 length: 14 amino acids. CDR3 amino acids: CACSPTGFREKLFF. Written as DNA, the CDR3 is TGTGCCTGCAGCCCCACAGGCTTCAGGGAAAAACTGTTTTTT.

This clonotype was counted many times. The gene calls are TRBV15 and TRBJ2-7; D is ambiguous. The CDR3 is 12 amino acids. Germline CDR1 is LNHNV and CDR2 is YYDKDF (reference sequence). Trimming took 3 bases from V and 3 from J, leaving 6 bases between them. The CDR3 bases are TGTGCCACCAGCAGGGACCACTACGAGCAGTACTTC. Amino acid sequence: CATSRDHYEQYF.

The table lists this clonotype with many counts. The rearrangement links TRBV12-3 or TRBV12-4 to TRBJ1-5, with TRBD1 matching over 7 bases. The CDR3 has 14 residues. The junction had 5 bases not matched to a gene; V was cut back by 6 bases and J by 3 bases. CDR3 residues: CASSRTGVNQPQHF. CDR3 nucleotide sequence: TGTGCCAGCAGCCGTACAGGGGTCAATCAGCCCCAGCATTTT.

This clonotype has ten or more counts. This chain uses TRBV20-1 with TRBJ1-6; a possible D gene is TRBD1 (5 bases). V gave up 2 bases and J gave up 12 bases, with 17 bases separating them. Per the germline V gene, CDR1 is DFQATT and CDR2 is SNEGSKA (reference sequence). CDR3 size: 14 residues. CDR3 nucleotide sequence: TGCAGTGCTAGATCCGGGACGGCGATTCGACCCCTCCACTTT. Residues: CSARSGTAIRPLHF.

This clonotype qualifies as medium-sized. The CDR3 region is CASSVGIGGGYNEQFF. DNA for the CDR3: TGTGCCAGCAGCGTAGGGATAGGGGGAGGTTACAATGAGCAGTTCTTC. The chain couples TRBV9 to TRBJ2-1, with D perhaps matching TRBD1 or TRBD2 (6 bases each). This CDR3 has 16 amino acids. V gave up 0 bases and J gave up 4 bases, with 14 bases separating them. Germline V lookup: CDR1 SGDLS, CDR2 YYNGEE. The full variable domain, rest sourced from reference TRBV9 and TRBJ2-1, is DSGVTQTPKHLITATGQRVTLRCSPRSGDLSVYWYQQSLDQGLQFLIQYYNGEERAKGNILERFSAQQFPDLHSELNLSSLELGDSALYFCASSVGIGGGYNEQFFGPGTRLTVL.

The CDR3 loop is CSASRTGGMVYEQFF. In DNA, the CDR3 is TGCAGTGCTAGCCGGACAGGGGGTATGGTCTATGAGCAGTTCTTC. The chain couples TRBV20-1 to TRBJ2-1, with 10 bases fitting TRBD1. The germline V gene encodes CDR1 DFQATT and CDR2 SNEGSKA (reference sequence). Trimming at V came to 3 bases and at J to 8 bases, leaving 10 bases not matched to a gene. CDR3 length: 15 amino acids.

This clonotype was picked up a small number of times. The rearrangement uses TRBV6-1 and TRBJ2-5; D not resolved. The CDR3 has 13 residues. Germline V gene data show CDR1 as MNHNS and CDR2 as SASEGT. V was shortened by 4 bases and J by 9 bases, with 15 bases between the two germline ends. CDR3 region: CASSGEDFSAQYF. The CDR3, as DNA: TGTGCCAGCAGTGGAGAAGACTTCTCGGCCCAGTACTTC.

This sequence joins TRBV12-3 or TRBV12-4 and TRBJ1-1; D is ambiguous. CDR3 size: 11 residues. Trimming pared 7 bases from V and 6 bases from J, leaving 9 bases between. CDR3 in amino acids: CASIRTSEAFF. The CDR3 DNA reads TGTGCCAGCATCCGGACCTCTGAAGCTTTCTTT.

Only a few counts were recorded for this clonotype. As DNA, the CDR3 is TGTGCCAGCAGCTACATCGGCGGGGTCTCTGGAAACACCATATATTTT. Translating it yields CASSYIGGVSGNTIYF. The rearrangement uses TRBV7-2 and TRBJ1-3; D unresolved. Trimming removed 4 bases from V and 0 bases from J, with 13 bases in between. The CDR3 covers 16 residues. Germline loops: CDR1 SGHTA, CDR2 FQGNSA. The full variable domain, with the rest looked up from reference TRBV7-2 and TRBJ1-3, is GAGVSQSPSNKVTEKGKDVELRCDPISGHTALYWYRQSLGQGLEFLIYFQGNSAPDKSGLPSDRFSAERTGGSVSTLTIQRTQQEDSAVYLCASSYIGGVSGNTIYFGEGSWLTVV.

About this clonotype itself: The CDR3 ends on some other residue instead of the conserved phenylalanine or tryptophan, so this is likely a read error. The rearrangement links TRBV20-1 to TRBJ2-2, with D perhaps matching TRBD2 (6 bases). Germline V lookup: CDR1 DFQATT, CDR2 SNEGSKA (reference sequence). The CDR3 has 12 amino acids. Trimming stripped 7 bases from V and 3 bases from J, with 9 bases between. CDR3 DNA sequence: TGCAGTGTCCCGGGGGACACCGGGGAGCTGTTTATT. Amino acids: CSVPGDTGELFI.

This clonotype appeared a few times. The chain recombines TRBV6-1 with TRBJ2-5; a weak D match, TRBD1 (7 bases). The V end was cut by 3 bases, the J end by 5 bases, with 16 bases between. The CDR3 length is 15 residues. The germline gives CDR1 MNHNS, CDR2 SASEGT. The CDR3 region is CASSDVQGTGETQYF. Here the CDR3 DNA reads TGTGCCAGCAGTGACGTACAGGGGACTGGGGAGACCCAGTACTTC.

This clonotype came up a few times. V is TRBV5-1 and J is TRBJ2-3; the D is unclear. The germline V gene encodes CDR1 SGHRS and CDR2 YFSETQ. The CDR3 is 13 amino acids. V gave up 0 bases and J gave up 5 bases, with 7 bases separating them. CDR3 DNA sequence: TGCGCCAGCAGCTTGGCCCAACTAGATACGCAGTATTTT. Its protein is CASSLAQLDTQYF.

This clonotype was counted only a few times. CDR3 DNA sequence: TGCAGCGTCCGGGCAGGCGTACAAGAGACCCAGTACTTC. This codes for CSVRAGVQETQYF. The chain is built from TRBV29-1 and TRBJ2-5; D unclear. Trimming cost V 6 bases and J 2 bases, with 13 bases left between them. Looked up from germline, CDR1 is SQVTM and CDR2 is ANQGSEA. CDR3 size: 13 residues.

The V and J genes are TRBV6-1 and TRBJ1-3; possible D gene TRBD1, 5 bases. The length of the CDR3 is 16 residues. The V end lost 0 bases, the J end lost 5 bases, and 14 bases lay between the germline ends. Germline CDR1 and CDR2: MNHNS and SASEGT. The CDR3 bases are TGTGCCAGCAGTGAAGCGCTCGCAGGGATGCGAAACACCATATATTTT. Amino acids: CASSEALAGMRNTIYF.

Concerning this clonotype itself: A much more abundant neighbour one base away suggests this may be a read error. This sequence joins TRBV7-3 and TRBJ1-5, with D uncertain. The V gene's germline CDR1 is SGHTA and CDR2 FQGTGA. The CDR3 is 14 residues long. Here the CDR3 reads CASSFSGGNRPQHF. As DNA, the CDR3 is TGTGCCAGCAGCTTTTCAGGTGGCAATCGGCCCCAGCATTTT.

The sample holds a few counts of this clonotype. The junction shows a germline mismatch at one end, possibly a read error. The gene calls are TRBV7-2 and TRBJ2-5; D is tentatively TRBD1 or TRBD2 (5 bases each). The V gene's germline CDR1 is SGHTA and CDR2 FQGNSA. The CDR3 covers 13 residues. Here the CDR3 reads CASSYGAQETRYF. As DNA, the CDR3 is TGTGCCAGCAGCTACGGGGCCCAAGAGACCCGGTACTTC.

This clonotype was recorded a few times. The V gene is TRBV5-1, the J gene TRBJ2-5, with 11 nucleotides matching TRBD2. Trimming removed 4 bases from V and 7 bases from J; junction bases left unmatched: 12. Germline V gene lookup returns CDR1 SGHRS and CDR2 YFSETQ. CDR3 length: 16 amino acids. The CDR3 DNA is TGCGCCAGCAGCCTCGCACTAGCGGGGGCCTCCCCGACCCAGTACTTC. Encoded protein: CASSLALAGASPTQYF.

This clonotype was detected a few times. The chain has TRBV7-3 and TRBJ1-2; tentatively, D is TRBD1 (6 bases). Trimming removed 5 bases at V and 6 bases at J, with 22 bases between. Germline V CDR1 and CDR2: SGHTA, FQGTGA. The CDR3 consists of 16 residues. For the CDR3, the DNA is TGTGCCAGCAGCCCACCCCGGGGGGCGGGACGTGATGGCTACACCTTC. This sequence encodes CASSPPRGAGRDGYTF.

This clonotype occurred many times. V usage is TRBV28 and J usage is TRBJ1-5; D is unclear. The length of the CDR3 is 14 residues. V was trimmed by 2 bases and J by 3 bases, leaving 8 bases between them. Germline V gene data show CDR1 as MDHEN and CDR2 as SYDVKM. CDR3 nucleotide sequence: TGTGCCAGCAGTTTAGATTGGGCCAATCAGCCCCAGCATTTT. It specifies CASSLDWANQPQHF.